This TCR beta chain comes out of a study of T cells in Graves' hyperthyroidism and ophthalmopathy. TCR beta CDR3 regions were amplified from RNA transcripts. HTBI primers were used for first-round RT-PCR of the TCR CDR3. TCRdb used MiXCR to reprocess the multiplex PCR reads, holding one entry per CDR3 protein. The sample lists roughly 350,000 distinct CDR3 sequences; over 11% were seen once. Uncontrolled infection, other autoimmune disease, pregnancy and lactation each barred patients from inclusion. Study conclusions and caveats: Blood also showed most of the thyroid clonotypes that were expanded above 0.001. Before onset, ophthalmopathy was predicted by the model a median approximately 6.7 months earlier. Ophthalmopathy was distinguished from stable hyperthyroidism by 13 V-J signatures.

This clonotype was detected only a few times. Its antigen is unknown. The TCR comes from a young woman with Graves' hyperthyroidism. What was sequenced was blood.

For the CDR3, the DNA is TGTGCCAGGGGGACAGGGGTAGGGACCGGGGAGCTGTTTTTT. Protein sequence: CARGTGVGTGELFF. This chain joins TRBV2 and TRBJ2-2, with 10 bases aligning to TRBD1. Trimming at V came to 9 bases and at J to 5 bases, leaving 6 bases not matched to a gene. Germline V gene data show CDR1 as SNHLY and CDR2 as FYNNEI. This CDR3 is built from 14 residues.